Listed below are T cell receptor beta chains from one sample, sequenced in a study of blood T cell repertoires in COVID-19. Data came from immunoSEQ multiplex PCR; TCRdb stores just in-frame clones and leaves some out. The table has over 110,000 clones, nearly 90% seen once; the top ten hold approximately 2%. Input material: peripheral blood. These receptors originate from a man in his 70s with acute or convalescent COVID-19. Both conserved end residues are part of each CDR3. The order of the fields is V gene, clone size, J gene, D gene, CDR3 DNA, CDR3 protein. D genes are given only for firm matches. The size of a clone is reported for some rows only, either as once, few or many, or as a class for expanded clones.

TRBV19	once	TRBJ1-6	TRBD1	TGTGCCAGTAGTATAGGCCGCGGACAGGGCCATAATTCACCCCTCCACTTT	CASSIGRGQGHNSPLHF
TRBV28	-	TRBJ2-7	TRBD2	TGTGCCAGCACCCCCCCTAGCGGGATCGAGCAGTACTTC	CASTPPSGIEQYF
TRBV7-6	-	TRBJ2-1	TRBD1	TGTGCCAGCAGCTCGTGGGACAGGCACAATGAGCAGTTCTTC	CASSSWDRHNEQFF
TRBV6-5	-	TRBJ2-3	TRBD1	TGTGCCAGCATAGGGGGCAGGGGAAAATATTTT	CASIGGRGKYF
TRBV7-9	once	TRBJ1-5	TRBD1	TGTGCCAGCAGCCCTGGGACAGGGAATCAGCCCCAGCATTTT	CASSPGTGNQPQHF
TRBV5-3	-	TRBJ2-7	-	TGTGCCAGAAGCTTCCGGGACATCTCCTACGAGCAGTACTTC	CARSFRDISYEQYF
TRBV19	-	TRBJ2-4	-	TGTGCCAGTAGTCGTAGGGGCCCCTCAAACATTCAGTACTTC	CASSRRGPSNIQYF
TRBV7-9	-	TRBJ2-1	-	TGTGCCAGCAGCACGAAACGCGGCGGCCCTGACAATGAGCAGTTCTTC	CASSTKRGGPDNEQFF
TRBV2	-	TRBJ1-4	TRBD1	TGTGCCAGCAGACAGGGGGCAGCTCGGCTGTTTTTT	CASRQGAARLFF
TRBV6-5	-	TRBJ2-1	TRBD2	TGTGCCAGCAGTTACGGTAGCGGGGGGGCGGATGAGCAGTTCTTC	CASSYGSGGADEQFF
TRBV10-3	-	TRBJ1-1	-	TGTGCCATCAGTGAGTCGACTCTGAACGACTTGGCTTTCTTT	CAISESTLNDLAFF
TRBV24-1	-	TRBJ1-1	TRBD1	TGTGCCACCAGTGATGGACAGGGCGCCACTGAAGCTTTCTTT	CATSDGQGATEAFF
TRBV28	-	TRBJ1-1	-	TGTGCCAGCAGTCCTCCCGGGGGAGGGAGGAACACTGAAGCTTTCTTT	CASSPPGGGRNTEAFF
TRBV5-1	-	TRBJ1-1	-	TGCGCCAGCAGCAACCGGGACATCAACATGAACACTGAAGCTTTCTTT	CASSNRDINMNTEAFF
TRBV28	once	TRBJ1-5	-	TGTGCCATTAATCTAGGCCCCCTTCAGAGGCAGCCCCAGCATTTT	CAINLGPLQRQPQHF
TRBV11-2	-	TRBJ2-2	-	TGTGCCAGCAGCTTAGTCGGACAAACGAACACCGGGGAGCTGTTTTTT	CASSLVGQTNTGELFF
TRBV6-1	once	TRBJ2-1	TRBD2	TGTGCCAGCAGTGAAGCGAGTGGGACTACGGCCAATGAGCAGTTCTTC	CASSEASGTTANEQFF
TRBV7-9	-	TRBJ1-2	-	TGTGCCAGCAGCACTAACAGCGTTGCGGGAGGCTACACCTTC	CASSTNSVAGGYTF
TRBV9	-	TRBJ2-4	-	TGTGCCAGCAGCGCGGATGGAGCGGGTGTAGGGTACTTC	CASSADGAGVGYF
TRBV9	-	TRBJ1-1	-	TGTGCCAGCAGCGTAGGGGGACAACCGAACACTGAAGCTTTCTTT	CASSVGGQPNTEAFF
TRBV5-1	-	TRBJ1-2	TRBD1	TGCGCCAGCAGCTTGGGAGACAGGGACTATGGCTACACCTTC	CASSLGDRDYGYTF
TRBV23-1	-	TRBJ1-1	-	TGCGCCAGCAGTCAATTGCGCCGGAACACTGAAGCTTTCTTT	CASSQLRRNTEAFF
TRBV5-1	-	TRBJ2-3	TRBD2	TGCGCCAGCAGCTTGTCTGGCGGGGGGCGCACGGAAGATACGCAGTATTTT	CASSLSGGGRTEDTQYF
TRBV27	-	TRBJ2-3	-	TGTGCCGGGAGCAAGCTGAAGCGGCTCACAGATACGCAGTATTTT	CAGSKLKRLTDTQYF
TRBV7-2	-	TRBJ2-2	-	TGTGCCAGCAGCTCCTTCCCGAACACCGGGGAGCTGTTTTTT	CASSSFPNTGELFF
TRBV6-5	-	TRBJ2-2	-	TGTGCCAGCAGATCTGGGCGGGGGAACACCGGGGAGCTGTTTTTT	CASRSGRGNTGELFF
TRBV6-1	-	TRBJ2-6	TRBD1	TGTGCCAGCAGTGCTTTATCGGGACAGGGGGCTGGGGCCAACGTCCTGACTTTC	CASSALSGQGAGANVLTF
TRBV28	once	TRBJ1-1	-	TGTGCCTCTGACAGCAACACTGAAGCTTTCTTT	CASDSNTEAFF
TRBV28	-	TRBJ1-3	TRBD1	TGTGCCAGCAGTTCCGACAGGGGGCTCGGAAACACCATATATTTT	CASSSDRGLGNTIYF
TRBV9	-	TRBJ1-1	-	TGTGCCAGCAGCCCCCCGGGGAACACTGAAGCTTTCTTT	CASSPPGNTEAFF
TRBV10-1	many	TRBJ2-1	TRBD2	TGCGCCAGCAGTAAGGCGGGGGGGCCGAAGAGATACAATGAGCAGTTCTTC	CASSKAGGPKRYNEQFF
TRBV3-1/TRBV3-2	few	TRBJ2-5	TRBD1	TGTGCCAGCAGCCGACCGGGACAGGGCCGAGAGACCCAGTACTTC	CASSRPGQGRETQYF
TRBV5-6	-	TRBJ1-5	-	TGTGCCAGCAGCTTAAGGACAGCGAGTCAGCCCCAGCATTTT	CASSLRTASQPQHF
TRBV19	-	TRBJ1-5	-	TGTGCCAGTAGGGAGATCGGGGGGAATCAGCCCCAGCATTTT	CASREIGGNQPQHF
TRBV11-3	-	TRBJ2-7	TRBD1	TGTGCCAGCAGCCCAGGACCTGGGGACAGGGAGAAGCAGTACTTC	CASSPGPGDREKQYF
TRBV2	-	TRBJ1-1	TRBD1	TGTGCCAGCAGTGCGGGACAGGGGGTAGGGGGGACTAAAGCTTTCTTT	CASSAGQGVGGTKAFF
TRBV6-5	-	TRBJ2-2	TRBD2	TGTGCCAGCGTGACTAGCGGTTTCGGGGAGCTGTTTTTT	CASVTSGFGELFF
TRBV10-3	-	TRBJ2-7	-	TGTGCCATCAGCAAACAGAGTTCCTACGAGCAGTACTTC	CAISKQSSYEQYF
TRBV14	-	TRBJ1-2	TRBD1	TGTGCCAGCAGCCACGGGGACAGGGGAGATGGCTACACCTTC	CASSHGDRGDGYTF
TRBV7-9	-	TRBJ2-4	TRBD1	TGTGCCAGCAGCTCCCAGACAGGGCAAAACATTCAGTACTTC	CASSSQTGQNIQYF
TRBV19	-	TRBJ1-1	-	TGTGCCAGTAAGGAGGCGACTGAAGCTTTCTTT	CASKEATEAFF
TRBV19	-	TRBJ2-7	TRBD1	TGTGCCAGTAGTGCCCGGGACAGGGGATCCGAGCAGTACTTC	CASSARDRGSEQYF
TRBV3-1/TRBV3-2	-	TRBJ2-2	TRBD1	TGTGCCAGCAGCCTGGGACAGAGAGGCACCGGGGAGCTGTTTTTT	CASSLGQRGTGELFF
TRBV6-6	-	TRBJ1-5	-	TGTGCCAGCTGCATAGATAATAGCAATCAGCCCCAGCATTTT	CASCIDNSNQPQHF
TRBV5-6	-	TRBJ2-1	-	TGTGCCAGCAGCTTGCTCGAGAGTATCAACAATGAGCAGTTCTTC	CASSLLESINNEQFF
TRBV7-9	-	TRBJ2-1	TRBD1	TGTGCCAGCAGCTTACTTAGACAGGGCGCAATCTACAATGAGCAGTTCTTC	CASSLLRQGAIYNEQFF
TRBV10-3	-	TRBJ2-7	TRBD1	TGTGCCATCAGTGGGGGGCAGGGGGCCAACGAGCAGTACTTC	CAISGGQGANEQYF
TRBV6-5	-	TRBJ1-5	TRBD1	TGTGCCAGCGGGACAGGGAAAAATCAGCCCCAGCATTTT	CASGTGKNQPQHF
TRBV20-1	-	TRBJ2-5	TRBD2	TGCAGTAGCGGGGTACAAGAGACCCAGTACTTC	CSSGVQETQYF
TRBV2	-	TRBJ2-1	-	TGTGCCAGCAGTCCGGGGACAAGTTGGACCGAGCAGTTCTTC	CASSPGTSWTEQFF
TRBV6-5	-	TRBJ2-1	-	TGTGCCAGCAGTTCCGAACAGGCGACCTACAATGAGCAGTTCTTC	CASSSEQATYNEQFF
TRBV7-9	-	TRBJ1-1	-	TGTGCCAGCAGCTTATTCGGGGACACAACTGAAGCTTTCTTT	CASSLFGDTTEAFF
TRBV19	-	TRBJ2-7	TRBD1	TGTGCCAGTAGTATAGGCCAGGGGGCCTACGAGCAGTACTTC	CASSIGQGAYEQYF